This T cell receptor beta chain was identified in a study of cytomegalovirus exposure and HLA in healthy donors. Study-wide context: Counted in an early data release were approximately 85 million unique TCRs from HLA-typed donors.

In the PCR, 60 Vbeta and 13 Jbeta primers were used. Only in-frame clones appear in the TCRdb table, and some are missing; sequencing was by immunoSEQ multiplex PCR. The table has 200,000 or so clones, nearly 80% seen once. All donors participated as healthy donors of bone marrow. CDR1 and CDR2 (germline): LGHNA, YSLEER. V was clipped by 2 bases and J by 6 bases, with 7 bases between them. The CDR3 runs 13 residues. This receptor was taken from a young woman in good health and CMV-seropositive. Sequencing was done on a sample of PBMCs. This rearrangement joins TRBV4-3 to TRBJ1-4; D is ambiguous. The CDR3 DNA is TGCGCCAGCAGCCAACGTATATATGAAAAACTGTTTTTT. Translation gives CASSQRIYEKLFF.